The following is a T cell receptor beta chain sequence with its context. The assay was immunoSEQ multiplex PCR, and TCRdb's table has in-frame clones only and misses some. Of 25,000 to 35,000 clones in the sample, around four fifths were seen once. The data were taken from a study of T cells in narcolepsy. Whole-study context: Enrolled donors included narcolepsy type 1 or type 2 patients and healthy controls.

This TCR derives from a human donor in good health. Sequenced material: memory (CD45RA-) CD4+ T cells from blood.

CDR3 amino acids: CASSLVRTEAFF. In nucleotides, the CDR3 is TGTGCCAGCAGCTTAGTTAGGACTGAAGCTTTCTTT. J is TRBJ1-1 and V is TRBV7-8; D is undetermined. Per the germline V gene, CDR1 is SGHVS and CDR2 is FQNEAQ. There are 12 residues in the CDR3. V was pared by 1 base and J by 5 bases, with 5 bases between. Supplemented by reference TRBV7-8 and TRBJ1-1, the full variable domain reads GAGVSQSPRYKVAKRGQDVALRCDPISGHVSLFWYQQALGQGPEFLTYFQNEAQLDKSGLPSDRFFAERPEGSVSTLKIQRTQQEDSAVYLCASSLVRTEAFFGQGTRLTVV.